Listed below are T cell receptor beta chains from one sample, sequenced in a study of human T cells and chemical hapten exposure. TCRdb re-derived calls from the 5' RACE reads in MiXCR, one entry per CDR3 protein. The table lists 130,000 or so distinct CDR3 sequences, approximately 4% of them singletons, with around 1.5% in the top ten. Receptors were obtained from a female donor in good health. Each CDR3 is given with its conserved first and last residue. Fields, in order: clone size, J gene, V gene, CDR3 protein. Some rows mark clone size as missing; the rest say once, few, many or name a class of expanded clone.

>many|TRBJ2-1|TRBV6-1
CASSGERGTYNEQFF
>many|TRBJ2-1|TRBV7-9
CASILGGYRGLGNNEQFF
>many|TRBJ1-5|TRBV6-2/TRBV6-3
CASSYSPGTQPQHF
>many|TRBJ1-5|TRBV11-2
CASSLGVFVQPQHF
>.|TRBJ2-7|TRBV7-4
CASSLGGGTGEQYF
>few|TRBJ1-1|TRBV10-3
CAISSQGTGTEAFF
>many|TRBJ1-2|TRBV12-3/TRBV12-4
CASSLGTENYGYTF
>medium-sized|TRBJ1-1|TRBV7-3
CASSLQGSTEAFF
>many|TRBJ2-3|TRBV5-1
CATRSGGFTDTQYF
>many|TRBJ1-1|TRBV28
CASRDRGKFEAFF
>many|TRBJ1-3|TRBV27
CASSPLGQTGNTIYF
>many|TRBJ2-3|TRBV5-4
CASSLVGAGTDTQYF
>many|TRBJ2-3|TRBV11-2
CASSLDGPAGGAPDTQYF
>many|TRBJ2-1|TRBV7-2
CASSTYGTSVYNEQFF
>many|TRBJ2-5|TRBV7-2
CASSLSSSDVGTQYF
>many|TRBJ2-5|TRBV6-5
CASRPRLRAGETQYF
>.|TRBJ1-2|TRBV12-3/TRBV12-4
CASSMGGGRSGDGYTF
>.|TRBJ1-4|TRBV18
CASSPGGDNEKLFF
>many|TRBJ1-2|TRBV28
CASSLPNRGFYGYTF
>.|TRBJ1-6|TRBV12-3/TRBV12-4
CASSSYRDRGSPLHF
>many|TRBJ2-2|TRBV6-5
CASSVAGENTGELFF
>many|TRBJ1-5|TRBV19
CASSMGRSNQPQHF
>few|TRBJ1-3|TRBV6-2/TRBV6-3
CAGSSGNTIYF
>many|TRBJ1-1|TRBV20-1
CSARKAGKNTEAFF
>many|TRBJ1-1|TRBV6-6
CASSYSRGQNTEAFF
>many|TRBJ1-2|TRBV7-9
CASSFQGGDYGYTF
>many|TRBJ1-2|TRBV6-6
CASSYVWDSRLNYGYTF
>many|TRBJ1-5|TRBV12-3/TRBV12-4
CASSSYDSSNQPQHF
>few|TRBJ1-2|TRBV24-1
CATSEGPGYGYTF
>many|TRBJ2-7|TRBV7-2
CASSLSLAAPPYEQYF
>many|TRBJ1-1|TRBV25-1
CASSPLGNTEAFF
>.|TRBJ2-1|TRBV12-3/TRBV12-4
CASSRIQGRNEQFF
>many|TRBJ2-2|TRBV7-2
CASSPRAGDTGELFF
>many|TRBJ1-2|TRBV6-5
CASSTSTSGTYGYTF